This is a list of T cell receptor beta chains from one sample in a study of blood T cell repertoires in COVID-19. Method: immunoSEQ multiplex PCR; TCRdb's copy keeps in-frame clones and lacks some. The table records under 300,000 clones, about 86% of them present only once. The sequencing input was peripheral blood. The receptors were gathered from a woman aged 30 to 39 with COVID-19, enrolled during active disease. Both conserved end residues are part of each CDR3. Each record gives: D gene, J gene, V gene, clone size, CDR3 protein, CDR3 DNA. The D gene is left open where the match is weak. Size is omitted from some rows. Given values are once, few, many or a class for expanded clones.

TRBD1	TRBJ2-7	TRBV19	.	CASSIYRGPYEQYF	TGTGCCAGTAGTATATACAGGGGGCCCTACGAGCAGTACTTC
.	TRBJ1-3	TRBV5-1	.	CASSLWGDSGNTIYF	TGCGCCAGCAGCTTGTGGGGGGACTCTGGAAACACCATATATTTT
.	TRBJ1-2	TRBV27	.	CATTRGGGYGYTF	TGTGCCACCACACGAGGCGGAGGCTATGGCTACACCTTC
TRBD2	TRBJ2-3	TRBV6-5	.	CASSYRSGGAGDTQYF	TGTGCCAGCAGTTACCGTAGCGGGGGGGCGGGAGATACGCAGTATTTT
.	TRBJ2-1	TRBV3-1/TRBV3-2	.	CASSQENRDNEQFF	TGTGCCAGCAGCCAAGAGAACAGGGACAATGAGCAGTTCTTC
TRBD1	TRBJ2-7	TRBV19	.	CASSAAGQGSYEQYF	TGTGCCAGTAGTGCCGCTGGACAGGGATCCTACGAGCAGTACTTC
.	TRBJ1-2	TRBV12-3/TRBV12-4	.	CASSPGDNYGYTF	TGTGCCAGCAGCCCGGGGGACAACTATGGCTACACCTTC
.	TRBJ1-2	TRBV11-2	.	CASSRYTF	TGTGCCAGCAGCCGGTACACCTTC
TRBD2	TRBJ2-7	TRBV2	few	CASVAGLSYEQYF	TGTGCCAGCGTAGCGGGGCTATCCTACGAGCAGTACTTC
.	TRBJ1-2	TRBV18	.	CASSPFETGSYGYTF	TGTGCCAGCTCACCCTTTGAGACAGGAAGCTATGGCTACACCTTC
.	TRBJ2-2	TRBV6-5	.	CASSYIVGGVVGELFF	TGTGCCAGCAGTTACATCGTTGGAGGGGTGGTCGGGGAGCTGTTTTTT
.	TRBJ2-1	TRBV6-5	.	CASSYVDTYNEQFF	TGTGCCAGCAGTTATGTGGACACCTACAATGAGCAGTTCTTC
TRBD1	TRBJ2-3	TRBV24-1	.	CATSSGTGGTTDTQYF	TGTGCCACCAGTTCTGGGACAGGGGGGACCACAGATACGCAGTATTTT
.	TRBJ2-2	TRBV15	.	CATSSARFGELFF	TGTGCCACCAGCAGTGCCCGGTTCGGGGAGCTGTTTTTT
TRBD1	TRBJ2-5	TRBV3-1/TRBV3-2	.	CASSQWDRQEETQYF	TGTGCCAGCAGCCAGTGGGACAGGCAAGAGGAGACCCAGTACTTC
TRBD1	TRBJ1-2	TRBV6-5	.	CASSYSEQGVLYGYTF	TGTGCCAGCAGTTACTCGGAACAGGGGGTGTTATATGGCTACACCTTC
TRBD1	TRBJ1-2	TRBV12-5	.	CASGWDVKTGPYGYTF	TGTGCTAGTGGTTGGGACGTGAAGACAGGGCCTTATGGCTACACCTTC
.	TRBJ2-2	TRBV3-1/TRBV3-2	.	CASSQAITGSNTGELFF	TGTGCCAGCAGCCAGGCCATTACAGGGTCGAACACCGGGGAGCTGTTTTTT
TRBD2	TRBJ2-7	TRBV9	.	CASSKLAGDSYEQYF	TGTGCCAGCAGCAAACTAGCGGGGGACTCCTACGAGCAGTACTTC
.	TRBJ1-1	TRBV7-9	.	CASSSDSVNTEAFF	TGTGCCAGCAGCTCGGACAGCGTGAACACTGAAGCTTTCTTT
.	TRBJ1-2	TRBV2	.	CASSESRGYGYTF	TGTGCCAGCAGTGAGAGCAGGGGCTATGGCTACACCTTC
TRBD1	TRBJ1-1	TRBV15	.	CATRGLGVEAFF	TGTGCCACTAGGGGGCTTGGGGTTGAAGCTTTCTTT
.	TRBJ1-2	TRBV10-2	.	CASSDGAVGRNGYTF	TGCGCCAGCAGTGATGGGGCGGTAGGTCGGAATGGCTACACCTTC
.	TRBJ1-1	TRBV6-5	.	CASSYDLAGMNTEAFF	TGTGCCAGCAGTTACGATTTAGCCGGGATGAACACTGAAGCTTTCTTT
.	TRBJ2-2	TRBV27	few	CASSLHSRVLGELFF	TGTGCCAGCAGTCTCCACTCGAGGGTCTTGGGGGAGCTGTTTTTT
.	TRBJ2-1	TRBV6-2/TRBV6-3	once	CASSYISGTYNEQFF	TGTGCCAGCAGTTACATTAGCGGTACCTACAATGAGCAGTTCTTC
.	TRBJ2-3	TRBV5-1	.	CASSLGLADTQYF	TGCGCCAGCAGCTTGGGACTAGCAGATACGCAGTATTTT
.	TRBJ2-5	TRBV5-1	.	CASSLGLQETQYF	TGCGCCAGCAGCTTGGGACTGCAAGAGACCCAGTACTTC
.	TRBJ1-6	TRBV28	.	CASSLPGSPLHF	TGTGCCAGCAGTTTACCGGGTTCACCCCTCCACTTT
TRBD1	TRBJ1-3	TRBV5-4	.	CASSEDRGLGNTIYF	TGTGCCAGCAGCGAAGACAGGGGGCTAGGAAACACCATATATTTT
TRBD2	TRBJ2-3	TRBV5-4	once	CASSRGLAGGPDTQYF	TGTGCCAGCAGCCGGGGATTAGCGGGGGGGCCAGATACGCAGTATTTT
.	TRBJ1-6	TRBV21-1	.	CASSKGGGGGSPLHF	TGTGCCAGCAGCAAAGGAGGGGGGGGAGGTTCACCCCTCCACTTT
.	TRBJ2-3	TRBV7-2	.	CASSLDGTSTDTQYF	TGTGCCAGCAGCTTAGATGGGACTAGCACAGATACGCAGTATTTT
TRBD2	TRBJ2-3	TRBV29-1	.	CSVEERGVLDTQYF	TGCAGCGTTGAGGAGCGGGGGGTTTTAGATACGCAGTATTTT
TRBD1	TRBJ1-2	TRBV4-1	.	CASSQSGDRRRGYTF	TGCGCCAGCAGCCAATCTGGGGACAGGCGGCGGGGCTACACCTTC
.	TRBJ1-1	TRBV27	once	CASSLGGDTEAFF	TGTGCCAGCAGTTTGGGGGGAGACACTGAAGCTTTCTTT
.	TRBJ1-5	TRBV3-1/TRBV3-2	.	CASSQGQGYSQPQHF	TGTGCCAGCAGCCAAGGGCAGGGTTATAGTCAGCCCCAGCATTTT
TRBD1	TRBJ1-6	TRBV4-2	once	CASSRLDRGSLHF	TGTGCCAGCAGCCGTTTGGACAGGGGATCCCTCCACTTT
.	TRBJ1-6	TRBV14	once	CASSQEGRGRTNSPLHF	TGTGCCAGCAGCCAAGAGGGTAGGGGGAGAACGAATTCACCCCTCCACTTT
.	TRBJ2-5	TRBV28	.	CASSPQGGEETQYF	TGTGCCAGCAGCCCACAGGGGGGGGAAGAGACCCAGTACTTC
.	TRBJ2-7	TRBV19	.	CASSIFVDSSYEQYF	TGTGCCAGTAGTATTTTCGTGGACAGCTCCTACGAGCAGTACTTC
.	TRBJ2-3	TRBV9	.	CASSVGTVTQSTDTQYF	TGTGCCAGCAGCGTAGGGACAGTAACCCAAAGCACAGATACGCAGTATTTT
TRBD1	TRBJ1-5	TRBV19	.	CASRTDRGNNQPQHF	TGTGCCAGTAGGACTGACAGGGGGAACAATCAGCCCCAGCATTTT
TRBD1	TRBJ2-1	TRBV28	.	CASSFGTGSYNEQFF	TGTGCCAGCAGTTTCGGGACAGGTTCCTACAATGAGCAGTTCTTC
.	TRBJ2-5	TRBV7-9	.	CASSLGVGRTETQYF	TGTGCCAGCAGCTTAGGTGTGGGGAGAACAGAGACCCAGTACTTC
.	TRBJ1-5	TRBV19	.	CASSMGPEGQPQHF	TGTGCCAGTAGTATGGGACCGGAGGGGCAGCCCCAGCATTTT
TRBD1	TRBJ1-1	TRBV29-1	.	CSVWRQGPTEAFF	TGCAGCGTTTGGCGACAGGGGCCCACTGAAGCTTTCTTT
TRBD2	TRBJ2-3	TRBV30	few	CAWGGLAGNTDTQYF	TGTGCCTGGGGGGGACTAGCGGGGAACACAGATACGCAGTATTTT
.	TRBJ1-6	TRBV4-1	.	CASSQVGFRGRGSPLHF	TGCGCCAGCAGCCAAGTAGGTTTCAGGGGAAGGGGATCACCCCTCCACTTT
TRBD1	TRBJ2-2	TRBV2	few	CASSGDRVGAGELFF	TGTGCCAGCAGCGGTGACAGGGTAGGGGCCGGGGAGCTGTTTTTT
TRBD2	TRBJ2-3	TRBV19	.	CASSFSGALDTQYF	TGTGCCAGTAGTTTTAGCGGGGCTCTTGATACGCAGTATTTT
.	TRBJ2-2	TRBV10-3	few	CAIRQDNTGELFF	TGTGCCATCAGACAGGACAACACCGGGGAGCTGTTTTTT